A single TCR beta chain is shown here with its context. Its antigen is not identified. Live CD3+CD8+TCRalphabeta+ cells were sorted into four subsets by PD-1 and/or TIGIT. The entry originates in a study of circulating CD8 cells and anti-PD-1 response in melanoma. Study results and caveats: Only baseline and M1 samples entered the published repertoire comparisons.

CDR3 length: 16 amino acids. V lost 6 bases and J lost 1; bases outside the gene matches: 10. Germline values: CDR1 LNHDA, CDR2 SQIVND (reference sequence). The QIAseq Immune Repertoire TCR panel built the libraries from around 15 ng of total RNA. Each CDR3 protein is one row after TCRdb ran MiXCR on the reads. The sample consists of some 970 distinct CDR3 sequences, approximately 5.2% of them appearing once. This clonotype originated in a human donor with melanoma. Sequenced material: CD8+ T cells from PBMCs, taken at baseline or after one month of anti-PD-1 therapy (not recorded which). J is TRBJ1-1 and V is TRBV19, with 8 bases matching TRBD1. CDR3 bases: TGTGCCAGTAGCCGAGTCTTCGGACAGGGGAACACTGAAGCTTTCTTT. It yields the protein CASSRVFGQGNTEAFF.